These T cell receptor beta chains were read from a single sample in a study of regulatory T cells in long-lasting Graves disease. One entry per CDR3 protein results from TCRdb running MiXCR on the multiplex PCR reads. The sample lists about 610,000 distinct CDR3 sequences; roughly 16% were seen once. The same data also contributed to another study, on T cells in Graves' hyperthyroidism and ophthalmopathy.

Material: peripheral blood mononuclear cells (PBMCs), obtained at new diagnosis, from a patient treated with antithyroid drugs. Source of these receptors: a young man with Graves disease. The CDR3 runs from the conserved cysteine through the conserved F or W. The order of the fields is D gene, clone size, V gene, J gene, CDR3 length, CDR3 DNA, CDR3 protein. A D gene is named only where the DNA matches it firmly. Expanded clones are given a class, and other clones once, few, many or no size at all.

>.|few|TRBV19|TRBJ1-6|14
TGTGCCAGTAACGCGGAGCGGTATAATTCACCCCTCCACTTT
CASNAERYNSPLHF
>TRBD1|.|TRBV28|TRBJ2-2|16
TGTGCCAGCACTTTAGAACAGGGGGTAAACACCGGGGAGCTGTTTTTT
CASTLEQGVNTGELFF
>TRBD2|many|TRBV30|TRBJ2-7|13
TGTGCCTGGAGTGAAGGGGCGGGAGTTGGGCAGTACTTC
CAWSEGAGVGQYF
>.|few|TRBV30|TRBJ1-5|13
TGTGCCTGGAGTACAGGGAACAATCAGCCCCAGCATTTT
CAWSTGNNQPQHF
>.|.|TRBV3-1|TRBJ1-2|15
TGTGCCAGCAGCCAAGGGGGGGGGCACGCCTATGGCTACACCTTC
CASSQGGGHAYGYTF
>.|many|TRBV7-2|TRBJ2-7|16
TGTGCCAGCAGTTCTAGGTCCGTTTCCCTTGTTGACGAGCAGTACTTC
CASSSRSVSLVDEQYF
>TRBD1|many|TRBV6-1|TRBJ1-2|15
TGTGCCAGCAGGGCCGACAGGGGAGCTAACTATGGCTACACCTTC
CASRADRGANYGYTF
>.|few|TRBV27|TRBJ2-1|14
TGTGCCAGCAGCCGGGGGACGATCTACAATGAGCAGTTCTTC
CASSRGTIYNEQFF
>.|many|TRBV16|TRBJ1-6|14
TGTGCCAGCAGCCAATTGGAGGGCGATTCACCCCTCCACTTT
CASSQLEGDSPLHF
>TRBD1|few|TRBV7-9|TRBJ1-4|13
TGTGCCAGCAACAGACAGGGGAACGAAAAACTGTTTTTT
CASNRQGNEKLFF
>.|.|TRBV6-2/TRBV6-3|TRBJ2-2|15
TGTGCCAGCAGTTATGAGGCAATGAACACCGGGGAGCTGTTTTTT
CASSYEAMNTGELFF
>.|.|TRBV20-1|TRBJ1-2|11
TGCAGTGTCGGGGAGGGCTATGGCTACACCTTC
CSVGEGYGYTF
>TRBD1|many|TRBV27|TRBJ2-7|14
TGTGCCAGCAGTATGGGACAGGGGGGATACGAGCAGTACTTC
CASSMGQGGYEQYF
>.|.|TRBV2|TRBJ1-6|14
TGTGCCAGCAGTGAAGGTGGGGGGGACTTCACCCTCCACTTT
CASSEGGGDFTLHF
>.|many|TRBV27|TRBJ2-1|13
TGTGCCAGCAGGCGGAAGAGATACAATGAGCAGTTCTTC
CASRRKRYNEQFF
>TRBD2|many|TRBV28|TRBJ2-1|16
TGTGCCAGCAGAGGGACTAGCGGGAGCTCCTACAATGAGCAGTTCTTC
CASRGTSGSSYNEQFF
>.|.|TRBV13|TRBJ2-7|15
TGTGCCAGCAGCACCACCGGGACCCCGGTGCACGAGCAGTACTTC
CASSTTGTPVHEQYF
>TRBD1|many|TRBV5-1|TRBJ2-7|15
TGCGCCAGCAGCTTGACAAGGGGGCAAGGGTACGAGCAGTACTTC
CASSLTRGQGYEQYF
>.|.|TRBV4-1|TRBJ2-3|17
TGCGCCAGCAGCCTAAGTTTTAACCCGTCGGGCACAGATACGCAGTATTTT
CASSLSFNPSGTDTQYF
>TRBD1|many|TRBV3-1|TRBJ1-1|14
TGTGCCAGCAGTAAAGGGGGCGGAAACACTGAAGCTTTCTTT
CASSKGGGNTEAFF
>.|few|TRBV5-8|TRBJ2-6|17
TGTGCCAGCAGTTGGACACTAATATACTCTGGGGCCAACGTCCTGACTTTC
CASSWTLIYSGANVLTF
>.|many|TRBV6-2/TRBV6-3|TRBJ2-3|15
TGTGCCAGCAGTGAACAACAGGGTCCCACAGATACGCAGTATTTT
CASSEQQGPTDTQYF
>.|many|TRBV12-3/TRBV12-4|TRBJ1-2|15
TGTGCCAGCAGCCCCCTCCGGGGGGGCGCCTATGGCTACACCTTC
CASSPLRGGAYGYTF
>.|.|TRBV20-1|TRBJ1-1|15
TGCACCCCTCGAGGCGTCGGACAAACGAACACTGAAGCTTTCTTT
CTPRGVGQTNTEAFF
>.|.|TRBV2|TRBJ1-1|15
TGTGCCAGCGGTGGCGGGGGGGGAATGAACACTGAAGCCTTCTTT
CASGGGGGMNTEAFF
>TRBD1|many|TRBV25-1|TRBJ2-7|15
TGTGCCAGCAGTCAACGGGACAGGGGGGACTACGAGCAGTACTTC
CASSQRDRGDYEQYF
>.|many|TRBV12-3/TRBV12-4|TRBJ2-1|14
TGTGCCAGCAGTTTAGTGGGAGTAAGGAATGAGCAGTTCTTC
CASSLVGVRNEQFF
>.|few|TRBV11-1|TRBJ2-1|18
TGTGCCAGCAGCTTAGTAGGGGACGAATCAGGGACGGGCAATGAGCAGTTCTTC
CASSLVGDESGTGNEQFF
>.|many|TRBV11-2|TRBJ2-7|13
TGTGCCAGCAGTAACCCGACAACTACCGAGCAGTACTTC
CASSNPTTTEQYF
>TRBD2|few|TRBV5-1|TRBJ2-3|17
TGCGCCAGCAGCTTCGTAATGATAGCGGGGTCCACAGATACGCAGTATTTT
CASSFVMIAGSTDTQYF
>.|many|TRBV11-2|TRBJ1-1|16
TGTGCCAGCAGCTTAGGGGCAGGGACCATGAACACTGAAGCTTTCTTT
CASSLGAGTMNTEAFF
>.|.|TRBV3-1|TRBJ2-7|18
TGTGCCAGCAGCCAAGAGTACTTCAGGGGCCGTCATCCCTACGAGCAGTACTTC
CASSQEYFRGRHPYEQYF
>.|many|TRBV3-1|TRBJ2-7|14
TGTGCCAGCAGCCAATCGATCTTAGCCTGGGAGCAGTACTTC
CASSQSILAWEQYF
>TRBD2|many|TRBV7-3|TRBJ2-1|14
TGTGCCAGCAGCCTATTGGGGGGGACTAATGAGCAGTTCTTC
CASSLLGGTNEQFF
>TRBD1|.|TRBV12-3/TRBV12-4|TRBJ1-6|14
TGTGCCAGCAGTCAGGGACAGGGCCATTCACCCCTCCACTTT
CASSQGQGHSPLHF
>TRBD1|many|TRBV12-3/TRBV12-4|TRBJ2-2|15
TGTACAAACAGGGGGCTTACTTCGAACACCGGGGAGCTGTTTTTT
CTNRGLTSNTGELFF
>.|.|TRBV10-3|TRBJ1-1|14
TGTGCCATCAGGGCGAGTGAAGGGAACACTGAAGCTTTCTTT
CAIRASEGNTEAFF
>.|.|TRBV11-2|TRBJ1-1|13
TGTGCCAGCAGCTTATACCAACTACCTGAAGCTTTCTTT
CASSLYQLPEAFF
>.|few|TRBV19|TRBJ1-2|16
TGTGCCAGTAGGCGCGCGGACCGGGGGCGGAACTATGGCTACACCTTC
CASRRADRGRNYGYTF
>TRBD1|few|TRBV27|TRBJ2-7|15
TGTGCCAGCAGTCGGACAGGGGGACCCTCCTACGAGCAGTACTTC
CASSRTGGPSYEQYF
>TRBD1|many|TRBV7-9|TRBJ2-5|13
TGTGCCAGCAGCTTGACAGGGGCAGAGACCCAGTACTTC
CASSLTGAETQYF
>TRBD1|many|TRBV12-3/TRBV12-4|TRBJ2-5|15
TGTGCCAGCATCTTATACCCGGGACAGCAAGAGACCCAGTACTTC
CASILYPGQQETQYF
>TRBD1|.|TRBV7-2|TRBJ1-1|12
TGTGCCAGCAGCCTAAACAGGGGACAAGCTTTCTTT
CASSLNRGQAFF
>.|many|TRBV7-9|TRBJ2-7|15
TGTGCCAGCAGTGGCGGGGCCCTTCCAGTATACGAGCAGTACTTC
CASSGGALPVYEQYF
>.|.|TRBV29-1|TRBJ2-1|13
TGCAGCGTTGAAAGGGGGGGCGAGTATGAGCAGTTCTTC
CSVERGGEYEQFF
>.|few|TRBV30|TRBJ1-5|13
TGTGCCTGGAGGACAGGCGGCAATCAGCCCCAGCATTTT
CAWRTGGNQPQHF
>.|few|TRBV4-1|TRBJ2-1|17
TGCGCCAGCAGCCAAGATACGGTTAGAAGCTCCTACAATGAGCAGTTCTTC
CASSQDTVRSSYNEQFF
>TRBD2|few|TRBV5-4|TRBJ2-3|15
TGTGCCAGCAGCTTCGGCGGGAGAAACACAGATACGCAGTATTTT
CASSFGGRNTDTQYF
>.|few|TRBV12-3/TRBV12-4|TRBJ1-2|14
TGTGCCAGCAGTCGCGACACTTCCTCCTATGGCTACACCTTC
CASSRDTSSYGYTF
>.|.|TRBV6-1|TRBJ1-5|11
TGTGCCAGCGGAGATCATCAGCCCCAGCATTTT
CASGDHQPQHF
>.|few|TRBV30|TRBJ2-5|14
TGTGCCTGGAGTCCTGGCGGGAATTCAGAGACCCAGTACTTC
CAWSPGGNSETQYF
>.|.|TRBV9|TRBJ1-4|15
TGTGCCAGCAGCCGTGGCGGGACCCATAATGAAAAACTGTTTTTT
CASSRGGTHNEKLFF
>TRBD2|many|TRBV3-1|TRBJ2-4|17
TGTGCCAGCAGCCCTGGAGGGCGGGAGGTTGCCAAAAACATTCAGTACTTC
CASSPGGREVAKNIQYF
>TRBD1|many|TRBV6-1|TRBJ2-5|15
TGTGCCAGCAGTCCAGGACAGGGAAAGGGGGAGACCCAGTACTTC
CASSPGQGKGETQYF
>TRBD1|many|TRBV20-1|TRBJ1-2|12
TGCAGTGCTCGACAGGGGAACTATGGCTACACCTTC
CSARQGNYGYTF
>TRBD1|.|TRBV18|TRBJ2-5|16
TGTGCCAGCTCACGAGCGGACAGGCTTGCGCAAGAGACCCAGTACTTC
CASSRADRLAQETQYF
>.|many|TRBV6-1|TRBJ2-7|11
TGTGCCACAAGGAGGGACTACGAGCAGTACTTC
CATRRDYEQYF